The 26 T cell receptor beta chains below all came from one sample that was sequenced in a study of OX40 agonist ivuxolimab in advanced cancers. The method was immunoSEQ multiplex PCR; TCRdb's version includes in-frame clones alone and lacks a portion of them. This sample has 50,000 to 70,000 clones, with around 90% found just once. The input for sequencing was CD4+ or CD8+ T cells sorted from blood, taken in a trial of the OX40 agonist ivuxolimab. Source of these receptors: an adult with an advanced solid tumor such as melanoma, head and neck, liver or kidney cancer.

The CDR3 DNA reads as TGTGCCAGCAGTTACTGGACGGGACAACCGAACAATGAGCAGTTCTTC. Translating gives CASSYWTGQPNNEQFF. The chain is built from TRBV6-5 and TRBJ2-1, with a possible D match to TRBD1 (6 bases). CDR1 and CDR2 from the germline V gene are MNHEY and SVGAGI. CDR3 size: 16 residues. Trimming removed 1 base at V and 5 bases at J, with 15 bases between.

The rearrangement uses TRBV4-3 and TRBJ1-2; TRBD1 matches at 10 bases. The CDR3 covers 16 residues. Trimming removed 1 base from V and 5 bases from J; junction bases left unmatched: 7. CDR1 is LGHNA and CDR2 is YSLEER in the germline V gene. The CDR3 sequence: CASSQALRDRGYGYTF. CDR3 bases: TGCGCCAGCAGCCAAGCCCTCCGGGACAGGGGATATGGCTACACCTTC.

A single count supports this clone. The chain uses TRBV7-2 and TRBJ2-7; 11 positions match TRBD2. The trim removed 6 bases at V and 4 bases at J, leaving 8 bases unmatched. Germline V gene sequence: CDR1 SGHTA, CDR2 FQGNSA. The CDR3 has 15 amino acids. The CDR3 DNA reads as TGTGCCAGCAGTAATCTAGCGGGAGGTTTTTACGAGCAGTACTTC. It encodes CASSNLAGGFYEQYF.

The genes are TRBV7-8 and TRBJ2-7; 7 bases align to TRBD1. The CDR3 is 14 amino acids. The J segment lost 2 bases and the V segment lost 3 bases, leaving 4 bases of the junction unmatched. Per the germline V gene, CDR1 is SGHVS and CDR2 is FQNEAQ. CDR3 sequence (DNA): TGTGCCAGCAGCTTCTTTAGGGGGCCCTACGAGCAGTACTTC. It translates to CASSFFRGPYEQYF.

This clone was recorded once. The chain couples TRBV25-1 to TRBJ2-7; D possibly corresponds to TRBD2 (5 bases). The germline V gene has CDR1 MGHDK and CDR2 SYGVNS. The ends were cut back, 2 bases at V and 3 bases at J, with 8 bases in the middle. The CDR3 spans 13 residues. Here the CDR3 reads CASSEEGDYEQYF. CDR3 sequence (DNA): TGTGCCAGCAGTGAAGAGGGAGACTACGAGCAGTACTTC.

CDR3 DNA: TGTGCCAGCAGTCACAGGGGTGGTTCAGATACGCAGTATTTT. It codes for CASSHRGGSDTQYF. The V gene is TRBV28, the J gene TRBJ2-3, with 7 bases aligning to TRBD1. The CDR3 spans 14 residues. The germline gives CDR1 MDHEN, CDR2 SYDVKM. V shed 5 bases, J shed 4 bases, and the junction held 6 bases outside the gene matches.

V gene TRBV15 combines with J gene TRBJ2-1; TRBD2 is a possible D gene (5 bases). The CDR3 spans 15 residues. V was trimmed by 1 base and J by 6 bases, leaving 13 bases between them. The germline CDR1 and CDR2 sequences are LNHNV and YYDKDF (reference sequence). The CDR3 sequence: CATSRARTYLNEQFF. CDR3 coding DNA: TGTGCCACCAGCAGAGCCCGGACTTATCTCAATGAGCAGTTCTTC. Together with reference TRBV15 and TRBJ2-1, the CDR3 gives the full variable domain: DAMVIQNPRYQVTQFGKPVTLSCSQTLNHNVMYWYQQKSSQAPKLLFHYYDKDFNNEADTPDNFQSRRPNTSFCFLDIRSPGLGDTAMYLCATSRARTYLNEQFFGPGTRLTVL.

This clone was seen once. The chain couples TRBV19 to TRBJ2-2; the match to TRBD2 covers 9 bases. Germline-derived CDR1 and CDR2 are LNHDA and SQIVND (reference sequence). The CDR3 runs 13 residues. J gave up 7 bases and V 7 bases, and 4 bases lay outside the gene matches. The CDR3 DNA sequence: TGTGCCAGTACTAGCGGGATGGTCGGGGAGCTGTTTTTT. Translated: CASTSGMVGELFF. Filled out from reference TRBV19 and TRBJ2-2, the complete variable domain reads DGGITQSPKYLFRKEGQNVTLSCEQNLNHDAMYWYRQDPGQGLRLIYYSQIVNDFQKGDIAEGYSVSREKKESFPLTVTSAQKNPTAFYLCASTSGMVGELFFGEGSRLTVL.

The chain employs TRBV11-3 and TRBJ2-1, with D unresolved. Trimming shortened V by 2 bases and J by 4 bases, and 6 bases separated the two germline ends. Germline V gene data show CDR1 as SGHNT and CDR2 as YENEEA. The CDR3 length is 13 residues. CDR3 sequence: CASSLRGYNEQFF. CDR3 DNA: TGTGCCAGCAGCTTACGTGGTTACAATGAGCAGTTCTTC.

This chain joins TRBV6-6 and TRBJ2-1; TRBD2 is a possible D gene (6 bases). Trimming stripped 8 bases from V and 6 bases from J, with 8 bases between. The CDR3 length is 11 residues. CDR1 and CDR2 from the germline V gene are MNHNY and SVGAGI (reference sequence). The CDR3: CASWRGNEQFF. In DNA form, the CDR3 reads TGTGCCAGCTGGCGGGGCAATGAGCAGTTCTTC.

V usage is TRBV7-6 and J usage is TRBJ2-3; D may correspond to TRBD1 or TRBD2 (5 bases each). V shed 4 bases and J shed 4 bases, with 21 bases lying between them. The CDR3 is made up of 17 amino acids. The germline CDR1 and CDR2 sequences are SGHVS and FNYEAQ. The CDR3 loop is CASSSLGDPEGADTQYF. The CDR3 DNA follows: TGTGCCAGCAGCTCCCTTGGGGACCCCGAGGGCGCAGATACGCAGTATTTT.

This chain links TRBV5-6 with TRBJ2-1, with D perhaps TRBD2 (7 bases). The CDR3 has 11 residues. Germline lookup yields CDR1 SGHDT and CDR2 YYEEEE. V lost 9 bases and J lost 9, with 13 bases in between. The chain's CDR3 is CATRGGSEQFF. CDR3 DNA: TGTGCCACCAGGGGAGGGAGTGAGCAGTTCTTC.

V and J are TRBV27 and TRBJ2-7; 8 bases align to TRBD2. Germline V lookup: CDR1 MNHEY, CDR2 SMNVEV (reference sequence). With V trimmed by 8 bases and J by 4 bases, 16 bases remained unmatched. There are 16 residues in the CDR3. The CDR3: CASGGAGRGTGYEQYF. CDR3 nucleotide sequence: TGTGCCAGCGGGGGGGCCGGGAGGGGGACCGGATACGAGCAGTACTTC.

The gene calls are TRBV6-6 and TRBJ2-1; tentative D call: TRBD2 (6 bases). Germline V CDR1 and CDR2: MNHNY, SVGAGI (reference sequence). The CDR3 runs to 14 residues. V dropped 4 bases and J dropped 2 bases, with 9 bases sitting between them. The CDR3 here is CASSFGGTYNEQFF. The CDR3 region has the DNA TGTGCCAGCAGTTTCGGCGGGACCTACAATGAGCAGTTCTTC.

Here the CDR3 reads CASSLVTSGAYNEQFF. DNA for the CDR3: TGTGCCAGCAGCTTAGTCACTAGCGGGGCCTACAATGAGCAGTTCTTC. The chain combines TRBV7-6 with TRBJ2-1; TRBD2 agrees at 10 bases. Losses at the gene ends were 1 base for V and 2 bases for J; bases not matched to a gene: 2. The CDR3 consists of 16 residues. Germline-derived CDR1 and CDR2 are SGHVS and FNYEAQ.

The V call is TRBV16, the J call TRBJ1-1; D is undetermined. Germline V CDR1 and CDR2: KGHSY, FQNENV. Trimming removed 4 bases at V and 5 bases at J, with 11 bases between. This CDR3 has 13 residues. The CDR3 nucleotides are TGTGCCAGCAGCCCAGGCGGGAGGACTGAAGCTTTCTTT. The encoded protein is CASSPGGRTEAFF. The entire variable domain, with the rest obtained from reference TRBV16 and TRBJ1-1, is as follows: GEEVAQTPKHLVRGEGQKAKLYCAPIKGHSYVFWYQQVLKNEFKFLISFQNENVFDETGMPKERFSAKCLPNSPCSLEIQATKLEDSAVYFCASSPGGRTEAFFGQGTRLTVV.

V usage is TRBV6-1 and J usage is TRBJ2-2; 11 nucleotides line up with TRBD1. After removal of 6 bases from V and 4 bases from J, the junction contained 1 base not matched to a gene. This CDR3 contains 14 residues. CDR1 is MNHNS and CDR2 is SASEGT in the germline V gene. The CDR3 reads CASRGTGGTGELFF. The CDR3 DNA reads TGTGCCAGCAGGGGGACAGGGGGCACCGGGGAGCTGTTTTTT.

The chain carries TRBV11-2 and TRBJ2-3; TRBD1 matches 11 bases. The CDR3 is 17 amino acids. Per the germline V gene, CDR1 is SGHAT and CDR2 is FQNNGV. Germline trimming cut 5 bases from V and 2 bases from J; bases unmatched to any gene: 9. The CDR3 bases are TGTGCCAGCAGCCCTTGGGGACAGGGGGTTCCCACAGATACGCAGTATTTT. It translates to CASSPWGQGVPTDTQYF. Using reference TRBV11-2 and TRBJ2-3 for the parts outside the CDR3, the full variable domain is EAGVAQSPRYKIIEKRQSVAFWCNPISGHATLYWYQQILGQGPKLLIQFQNNGVVDDSQLPKDRFSAERLKGVDSTLKIQPAKLEDSAVYLCASSPWGQGVPTDTQYFGPGTRLTVL.

This chain uses TRBV5-1 with TRBJ2-7, with D hard to call. V was cut by 2 bases and J by 6 bases, with 12 bases left in between. The CDR3 is 13 amino acids. Germline CDR1 is SGHRS and CDR2 is YFSETQ. CDR3 in amino acids: CASSLGSRLEQYF. The CDR3, as DNA: TGCGCCAGCAGCTTAGGCAGCCGCCTCGAGCAGTACTTC.

The V and J genes are TRBV12-5 and TRBJ2-1; TRBD1 agrees at 9 bases. The V segment lost 1 base and the J segment 6 bases; nucleotides outside the gene matches: 7. This CDR3 spans 16 amino acids. Looked up from germline, CDR1 is LGHNT and CDR2 is FRNRAP. The CDR3: CASGLAGTGPINEQFF. The CDR3 DNA reads TGTGCTAGTGGTTTGGCCGGGACAGGGCCCATCAATGAGCAGTTCTTC.

This clone was counted only a few times. The V call is TRBV6-5, the J call TRBJ1-5; D gene ambiguous. Germline values: CDR1 MNHEY, CDR2 SVGAGI. Deletions cut 8 bases from V and 4 bases from J, with 9 bases between. CDR3 length: 12 residues. CDR3 in amino acids: CASRTGNQPQHF. CDR3 bases: TGTGCCAGCCGAACGGGGAATCAGCCCCAGCATTTT.

The rearrangement links TRBV15 to TRBJ2-7; unclear D gene. This CDR3 is 12 amino acids long. Trimming took off 6 bases at V and 0 bases at J, with 6 bases between the two ends. CDR1 is LNHNV and CDR2 is YYDKDF in the germline V gene (reference sequence). CDR3 sequence: CATSDNSYEQYF. CDR3 DNA: TGTGCCACCAGTGACAACTCCTACGAGCAGTACTTC.

The CDR3, as DNA: TGCGCCAGCAGCCAAGATTGGGCCAGCGGGAGGGCGCGGAATGAGCAGTTCTTC. This sequence encodes CASSQDWASGRARNEQFF. The chain has TRBV4-3 and TRBJ2-1, with TRBD2 matching over 10 bases. The CDR3 is made up of 18 amino acids. The V segment lost 0 bases and the J segment 7 bases; nucleotides outside the gene matches: 12. CDR1 and CDR2 (germline): LGHNA, YSLEER.

The chain uses TRBV4-1 and TRBJ2-3; 8 bases agree with TRBD1. V dropped 0 bases and J dropped 6; count of bases not matched to a gene: 8. The V gene's germline CDR1 is MGHRA and CDR2 YSYEKL. The CDR3 extends over 16 amino acids. The CDR3 DNA reads as TGCGCCAGCAGCCAAGAAGGGACAGGAGGGGTGGATACGCAGTATTTT. This gives the protein CASSQEGTGGVDTQYF.

The chain combines TRBV27 with TRBJ2-7, with 10 bases lining up with TRBD2. This CDR3 contains 16 residues. J lost 3 bases, V lost 0 bases, and 5 bases had no gene match. Germline values: CDR1 MNHEY, CDR2 SMNVEV (reference sequence). The CDR3 loop reads CASSLSSSGGFYEQYF. The CDR3 DNA is TGTGCCAGCAGTTTATCTTCTAGCGGGGGTTTCTACGAGCAGTACTTC.

The chain recombines TRBV9 with TRBJ2-5; D possibly corresponds to TRBD2 (5 bases). The V gene lost 7 bases and the J gene lost 0 bases, with 19 bases spanning the gap. The CDR3 totals 16 residues. Per germline, CDR1 SGDLS and CDR2 YYNGEE. In DNA, the CDR3 is TGTGCCAGCTCGAAACTGGGAGAGACGTACCAAGAGACCCAGTACTTC. Translation: CASSKLGETYQETQYF.